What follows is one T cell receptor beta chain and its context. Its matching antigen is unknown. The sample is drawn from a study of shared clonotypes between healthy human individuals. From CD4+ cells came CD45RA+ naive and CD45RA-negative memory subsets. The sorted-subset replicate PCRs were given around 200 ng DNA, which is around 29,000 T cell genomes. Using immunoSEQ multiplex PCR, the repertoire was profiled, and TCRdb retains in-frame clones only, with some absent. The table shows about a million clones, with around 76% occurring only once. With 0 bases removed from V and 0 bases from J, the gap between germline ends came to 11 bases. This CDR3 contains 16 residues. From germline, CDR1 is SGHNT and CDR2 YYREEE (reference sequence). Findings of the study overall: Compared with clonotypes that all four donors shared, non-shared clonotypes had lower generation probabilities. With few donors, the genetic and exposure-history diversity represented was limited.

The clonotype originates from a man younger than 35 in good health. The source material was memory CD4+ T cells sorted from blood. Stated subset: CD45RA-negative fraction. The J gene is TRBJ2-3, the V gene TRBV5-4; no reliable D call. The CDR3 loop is CASSLEWATSTDTQYF. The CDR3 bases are TGTGCCAGCAGCTTGGAGTGGGCTACTAGCACAGATACGCAGTATTTT. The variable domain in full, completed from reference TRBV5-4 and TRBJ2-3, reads ETGVTQSPTHLIKTRGQQVTLRCSSQSGHNTVSWYQQALGQGPQFIFQYYREEENGRGNFPPRFSGLQFPNYSSELNVNALELDDSALYLCASSLEWATSTDTQYFGPGTRLTVL.